This is a list of T cell receptor beta chains from one sample in a study of identical twins. TCRdb reanalysed the 5' RACE reads using MiXCR and keeps one entry per CDR3 protein. This sample has a few hundred thousand distinct CDR3 sequences; over 11% occur once, and the top ten carry approximately 0.9%. The data also belong to a second study, concerning yellow fever vaccine responses in identical twins.

The sequenced sample consisted of CD4+ T cells sorted from blood. The receptors were sampled from a woman between 18 and 29 years old in good health. The CDR3 runs from the conserved cysteine through the conserved F or W. D genes are given only for firm matches. For some rows the clone size is stated as once, few or many, or as a class when expanded; others skip it.

j_call	clone_size	d_call	v_call	cdr3_nt	cdr3_aa
TRBJ2-7	NA	NA	TRBV11-2	TGTGCCAGCAGCTTAGGGGGTGTAGAGCAGTACTTC	CASSLGGVEQYF
TRBJ2-5	few	TRBD2	TRBV29-1	TGCAGCGTTGAGATGTCTAGCGGGAGGGGGACCCAGTACTTC	CSVEMSSGRGTQYF
TRBJ2-3	many	NA	TRBV29-1	TGCAGCGTTATCAGGTCGGGGAGCACAGATACGCAGTATTTT	CSVIRSGSTDTQYF
TRBJ2-1	NA	TRBD1	TRBV27	TGTGCCAGCACTAGACAGGGACAGATTAATGAGCAGTTCTTC	CASTRQGQINEQFF
TRBJ1-1	many	NA	TRBV30	TGTGCCTGGAGGCGGGTTCTAGCTGAAGCTTTCTTT	CAWRRVLAEAFF
TRBJ2-7	NA	NA	TRBV10-3	TGTGCCATCAGTGATGTCGGGCTGCGGACTCCTAGCGAGCAGTACTTC	CAISDVGLRTPSEQYF
TRBJ2-5	NA	NA	TRBV14	TGTGCCAGCAGCCAAGTTACAGGAGGAGAGACCCAGTACTTC	CASSQVTGGETQYF
TRBJ2-1	few	TRBD1	TRBV4-1	TGCGCCAGCAGCCAAGATCAGAGGGGACAGGGCTACAATGAGCAGTTCTTC	CASSQDQRGQGYNEQFF
TRBJ1-1	NA	NA	TRBV5-1	TGCGCCAGCAGCCTAAATTCTGAAGCTTTCTTT	CASSLNSEAFF
TRBJ2-5	NA	TRBD2	TRBV6-2/TRBV6-3	TGTGCCAGCAGTTACCTAGCGGAGTGGGAGACCCAGTACTTC	CASSYLAEWETQYF
TRBJ2-3	many	NA	TRBV29-1	TGCAGCGTTGAGAAGACAGATACGCAGTATTTT	CSVEKTDTQYF
TRBJ1-2	once	TRBD1	TRBV9	TGTGCCAGCAGCCCTCGGACAGGGGAGGTTGCCTATGGCTACACCTTC	CASSPRTGEVAYGYTF